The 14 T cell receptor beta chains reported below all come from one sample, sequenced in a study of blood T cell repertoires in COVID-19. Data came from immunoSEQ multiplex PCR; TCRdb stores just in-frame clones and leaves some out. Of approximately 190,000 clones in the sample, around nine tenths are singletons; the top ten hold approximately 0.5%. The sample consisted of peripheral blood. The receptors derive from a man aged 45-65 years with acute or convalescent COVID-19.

The CDR3 DNA reads as TGTGCCAGCAGCGGCCAGGGGGGGAACACTGAAGCTTTCTTT. The encoded protein is CASSGQGGNTEAFF. V and J are TRBV11-2 and TRBJ1-1, with 7 bases fitting TRBD1. With 5 bases clipped from V and 1 base from J, the junction kept 4 bases outside the gene matches. CDR1 and CDR2 from the germline V gene are SGHAT and FQNNGV. The CDR3 has 14 residues. The variable domain in full, with the rest retrieved from reference TRBV11-2 and TRBJ1-1, is EAGVAQSPRYKIIEKRQSVAFWCNPISGHATLYWYQQILGQGPKLLIQFQNNGVVDDSQLPKDRFSAERLKGVDSTLKIQPAKLEDSAVYLCASSGQGGNTEAFFGQGTRLTVV.

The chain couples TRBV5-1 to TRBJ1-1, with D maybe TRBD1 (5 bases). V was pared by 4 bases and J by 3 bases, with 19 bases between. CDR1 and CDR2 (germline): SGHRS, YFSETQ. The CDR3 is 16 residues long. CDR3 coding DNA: TGCGCCAGCAGCCCGGGGAGGGGAATAATAGACACTGAAGCTTTCTTT. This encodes CASSPGRGIIDTEAFF.

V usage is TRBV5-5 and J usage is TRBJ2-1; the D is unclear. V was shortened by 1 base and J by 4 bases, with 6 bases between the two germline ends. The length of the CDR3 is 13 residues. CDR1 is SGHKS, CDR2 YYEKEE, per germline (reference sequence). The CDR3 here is CASSLLYYNEQFF. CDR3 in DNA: TGTGCCAGCAGCTTGTTGTATTACAATGAGCAGTTCTTC.

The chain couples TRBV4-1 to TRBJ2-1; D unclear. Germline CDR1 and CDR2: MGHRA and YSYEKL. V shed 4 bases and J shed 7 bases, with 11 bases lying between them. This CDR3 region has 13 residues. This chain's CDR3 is CASSPSERNEQFF. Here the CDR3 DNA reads TGCGCCAGCAGCCCCTCTGAGAGAAATGAGCAGTTCTTC.

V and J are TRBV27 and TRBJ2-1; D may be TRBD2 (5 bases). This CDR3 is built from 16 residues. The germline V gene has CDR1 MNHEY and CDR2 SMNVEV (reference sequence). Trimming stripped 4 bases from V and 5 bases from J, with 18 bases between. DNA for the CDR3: TGTGCCAGCAGTTCGCTAGCTTCCGGGTACCACAATGAGCAGTTCTTC. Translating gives CASSSLASGYHNEQFF.

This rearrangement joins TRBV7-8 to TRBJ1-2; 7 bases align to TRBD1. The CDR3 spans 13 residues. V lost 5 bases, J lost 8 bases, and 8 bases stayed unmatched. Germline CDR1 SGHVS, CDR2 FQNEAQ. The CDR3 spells CASSLDRDGGYTF. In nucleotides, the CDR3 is TGTGCCAGCAGCCTAGACAGGGACGGAGGCTACACCTTC.

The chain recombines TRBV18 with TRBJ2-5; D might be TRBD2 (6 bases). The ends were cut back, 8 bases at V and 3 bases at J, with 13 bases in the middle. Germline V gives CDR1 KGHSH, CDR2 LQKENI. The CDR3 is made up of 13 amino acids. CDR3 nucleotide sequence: TGTGCCAGCGCCCGAGCGGGTGAAGAGACCCAGTACTTC. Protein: CASARAGEETQYF.

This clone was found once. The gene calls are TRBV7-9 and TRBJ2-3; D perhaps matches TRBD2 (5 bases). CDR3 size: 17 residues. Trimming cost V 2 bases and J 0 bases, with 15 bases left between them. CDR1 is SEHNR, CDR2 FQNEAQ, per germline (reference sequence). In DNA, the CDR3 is TGTGCCAGCAGCTTAAGGCGGGTGGCTAGCAGCACAGATACGCAGTATTTT. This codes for CASSLRRVASSTDTQYF.

The CDR3 spells CASSSHRGPNTGELFF. The CDR3 coding sequence is TGTGCCAGCAGCTCCCACAGGGGACCGAACACCGGGGAGCTGTTTTTT. The chain couples TRBV5-4 to TRBJ2-2, with 7 bases aligning to TRBD1. CDR1 and CDR2 from the germline V gene are SGHNT and YYREEE (reference sequence). The CDR3 covers 16 residues. J lost 0 bases, V lost 3 bases, and 5 bases had no gene match.

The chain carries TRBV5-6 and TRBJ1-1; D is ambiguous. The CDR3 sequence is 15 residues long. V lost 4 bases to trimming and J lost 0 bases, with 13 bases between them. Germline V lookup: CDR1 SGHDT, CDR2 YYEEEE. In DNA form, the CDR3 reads TGTGCCAGCAGCCTCCCGGCGGGTTTGAACACTGAAGCTTTCTTT. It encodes CASSLPAGLNTEAFF. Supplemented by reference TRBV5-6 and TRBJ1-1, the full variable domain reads DAGVTQSPTHLIKTRGQQVTLRCSPKSGHDTVSWYQQALGQGPQFIFQYYEEEERQRGNFPDRFSGHQFPNYSSELNVNALLLGDSALYLCASSLPAGLNTEAFFGQGTRLTVV.

The CDR3 DNA sequence: TGTGCCAGTAGTATCTTTCCAGGAACCGCGTCTGGAAACACCATATATTTT. Its protein product is CASSIFPGTASGNTIYF. The chain couples TRBV19 to TRBJ1-3; no definite D call. Germline values: CDR1 LNHDA, CDR2 SQIVND (reference sequence). The CDR3 contains 17 residues. V was shortened by 3 bases and J by 1 base, with 16 bases between the two germline ends.

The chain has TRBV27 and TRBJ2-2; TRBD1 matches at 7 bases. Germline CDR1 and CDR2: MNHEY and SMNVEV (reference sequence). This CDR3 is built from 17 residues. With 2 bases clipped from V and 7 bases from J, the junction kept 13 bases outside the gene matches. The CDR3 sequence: CASSLSLLQGTRGELFF. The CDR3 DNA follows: TGTGCCAGCAGTTTAAGCCTACTACAGGGGACACGCGGGGAGCTGTTTTTT.

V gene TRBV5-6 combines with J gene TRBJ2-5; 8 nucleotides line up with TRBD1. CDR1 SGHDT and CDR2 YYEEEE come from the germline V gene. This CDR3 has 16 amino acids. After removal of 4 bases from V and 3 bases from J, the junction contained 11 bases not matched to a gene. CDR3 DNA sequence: TGTGCCAGCAGCGCCCATCGGGACAGGCGAGAAGAGACCCAGTACTTC. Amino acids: CASSAHRDRREETQYF.

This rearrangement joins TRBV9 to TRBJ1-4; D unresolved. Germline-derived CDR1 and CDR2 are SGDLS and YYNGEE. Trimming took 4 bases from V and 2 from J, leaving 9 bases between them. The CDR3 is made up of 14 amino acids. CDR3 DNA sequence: TGTGCCAGCAGCCCGAGGGTGACTAATGAAAAACTGTTTTTT. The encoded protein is CASSPRVTNEKLFF.